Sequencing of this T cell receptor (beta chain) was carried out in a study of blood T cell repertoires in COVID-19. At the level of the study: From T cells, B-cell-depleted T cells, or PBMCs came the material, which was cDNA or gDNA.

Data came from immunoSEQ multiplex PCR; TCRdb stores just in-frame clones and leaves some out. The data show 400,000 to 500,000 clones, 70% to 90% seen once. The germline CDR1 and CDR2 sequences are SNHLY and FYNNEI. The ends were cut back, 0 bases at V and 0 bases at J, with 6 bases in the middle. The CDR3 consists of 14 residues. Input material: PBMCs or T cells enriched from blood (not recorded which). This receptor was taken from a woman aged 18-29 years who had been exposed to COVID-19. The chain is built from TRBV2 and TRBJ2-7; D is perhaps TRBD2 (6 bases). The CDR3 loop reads CASSEASGSYEQYF. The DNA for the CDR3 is TGTGCCAGCAGTGAAGCTAGCGGCTCCTACGAGCAGTACTTC.